The 13 T cell receptor beta chains below were found in one sample sequenced in a study of blood T cell repertoires in COVID-19. Here immunoSEQ multiplex PCR was the method, and the copy in TCRdb shows in-frame clones only, minus some. The repertoire holds about 95,000 clones, over 75% seen once, with nearly 25% in the top ten. Sequences were obtained from peripheral blood. These receptors all come from a man older than 75 with active or convalescent COVID-19.

This sequence joins TRBV6-5 and TRBJ2-7; possibly TRBD2 for D (6 bases). Trimming took off 5 bases at V and 6 bases at J, with 17 bases between the two ends. Germline V gene data show CDR1 as MNHEY and CDR2 as SVGAGI. The CDR3 totals 14 residues. The chain's CDR3 is CASSPREARGEQYF. Written as DNA, the CDR3 is TGTGCCAGCAGTCCCAGGGAGGCACGGGGCGAGCAGTACTTC.

V gene TRBV4-3 combines with J gene TRBJ2-3, with a tentative D call TRBD1 (6 bases). CDR1 and CDR2 (germline): LGHNA, YSLEER. V lost 4 bases to trimming and J lost 0 bases, with 14 bases between them. This CDR3 spans 16 amino acids. The CDR3 reads CASSPSRDTSTDTQYF. The CDR3, as DNA: TGCGCCAGCAGCCCTAGTAGGGACACTAGCACAGATACGCAGTATTTT.

V is TRBV3-1 (or the pseudogene TRBV3-2) and J is TRBJ2-7, with a possible D match to TRBD2 (6 bases). The germline V and J ends were trimmed by 6 bases and 0 bases, with 21 bases remaining between them. There are 17 residues in the CDR3. The germline V gene encodes CDR1 LGHDT and CDR2 YNNKEL (reference sequence). CDR3 DNA: TGTGCCAGCAGTCATCAAACCGGGACTTCGAGCTCCTACGAGCAGTACTTC. It specifies CASSHQTGTSSSYEQYF.

This clone was counted a single time. The V and J genes are TRBV6-5 and TRBJ1-3; D may be TRBD1 (6 bases). This CDR3 comprises 14 residues. The V gene lost 7 bases and the J gene lost 4 bases, with 14 bases spanning the gap. From germline, CDR1 is MNHEY and CDR2 SVGAGI. The CDR3 protein is CASTVGGGGNTIYF. The DNA for the CDR3 is TGTGCCAGCACAGTGGGGGGGGGCGGAAACACCATATATTTT.

The gene calls are TRBV4-1 and TRBJ2-1; 11 positions agree with TRBD1. Trimming removed 1 base from V and 2 bases from J; junction bases left unmatched: 7. Germline CDR1 and CDR2: MGHRA and YSYEKL. The CDR3 is 18 amino acids. The chain's CDR3 is CASSQVGTGGLTYNEQFF. The CDR3 DNA reads as TGCGCCAGCAGCCAAGTCGGGACAGGGGGGCTGACCTACAATGAGCAGTTCTTC.

This chain joins TRBV6-2 or TRBV6-3 and TRBJ1-5; 9 bases fit TRBD1. CDR1 is MNHEY, CDR2 SVGEGT, per germline. The CDR3 length is 13 residues. Trimming took 4 bases from V and 6 from J; bases not matched to a gene: 1. Here the CDR3 DNA reads TGTGCCAGCAGTTTACAGGGGGCTCAGCCCCAGCATTTT. This gives the protein CASSLQGAQPQHF.

This clone is a singleton in its sample. The V call is TRBV19, the J call TRBJ1-1; tentatively, D is TRBD1 (5 bases). From germline, CDR1 is LNHDA and CDR2 SQIVND (reference sequence). CDR3 size: 12 residues. Trimming left V 1 base short and J 8 bases short, with 8 bases between. Here the CDR3 DNA reads TGTGCCAGTAGTATAGGATCAGGGGAAGCTTTCTTT. Its translation is CASSIGSGEAFF.

This clone came up a few times. V gene TRBV5-1 combines with J gene TRBJ2-2; 9 nucleotides line up with TRBD1. This CDR3 is 16 amino acids long. Germline V lookup: CDR1 SGHRS, CDR2 YFSETQ. V was pared by 0 bases and J by 3 bases, with 3 bases of the junction left unmatched. CDR3 protein: CASSLVQGADTGELFF. The CDR3 coding sequence is TGCGCCAGCAGCTTGGTACAGGGGGCGGACACCGGGGAGCTGTTTTTT.

The CDR3 loop is CASKGLVSNQPQHF. The CDR3 nucleotides read TGTGCCAGCAAGGGACTCGTTAGCAATCAGCCCCAGCATTTT. The gene calls are TRBV2 and TRBJ1-5, with D possibly being TRBD1 (5 bases). Germline assignment: CDR1 SNHLY and CDR2 FYNNEI. V dropped 7 bases and J dropped 0 bases, with 10 bases sitting between them. The CDR3 has 14 amino acids.

This clone was observed a handful of times. In the same sample, other DNA sequences code for this CDR3. The chain recombines TRBV18 with TRBJ2-7; TRBD1 matches at 11 bases. The CDR3 totals 15 residues. The germline V gene has CDR1 KGHSH and CDR2 LQKENI. V was clipped by 6 bases and J by 3 bases; unmatched bases: 7. The CDR3 loop is CASSPPGQGVYEQYF. The CDR3 DNA sequence: TGTGCCAGCTCGCCCCCGGGACAGGGGGTCTACGAGCAGTACTTC.

V and J are TRBV12-3 or TRBV12-4 and TRBJ1-2, with 7 bases matching TRBD1. CDR3 size: 12 residues. J gave up 8 bases and V 6 bases, and 6 bases lay outside the gene matches. The CDR3 bases are TGTGCCAGCAGCTTCTCAGGGGGAGGCTACACCTTC. Protein sequence: CASSFSGGGYTF.

The chain carries TRBV11-2 and TRBJ2-5; 13 bases fit TRBD2. The CDR3 sequence is 18 residues long. Germline CDR1 SGHAT, CDR2 FQNNGV. V lost 5 bases, J lost 2 bases, and 11 bases stayed unmatched. CDR3 nucleotides: TGTGCCAGCAGCCCTGGACTAGCGGGGGCCCGGTGGCAAGAGACCCAGTACTTC. Residues: CASSPGLAGARWQETQYF.

This sequence joins TRBV27 and TRBJ1-2; tentatively, D is TRBD1 (5 bases). CDR1 and CDR2 (germline): MNHEY, SMNVEV (reference sequence). Trimming took off 6 bases at V and 4 bases at J, with 15 bases between the two ends. This CDR3 comprises 14 residues. For the CDR3, the DNA is TGTGCCAGCAGCGTTGGGGCGCCGGGCTATGGCTACACCTTC. Its protein product is CASSVGAPGYGYTF.